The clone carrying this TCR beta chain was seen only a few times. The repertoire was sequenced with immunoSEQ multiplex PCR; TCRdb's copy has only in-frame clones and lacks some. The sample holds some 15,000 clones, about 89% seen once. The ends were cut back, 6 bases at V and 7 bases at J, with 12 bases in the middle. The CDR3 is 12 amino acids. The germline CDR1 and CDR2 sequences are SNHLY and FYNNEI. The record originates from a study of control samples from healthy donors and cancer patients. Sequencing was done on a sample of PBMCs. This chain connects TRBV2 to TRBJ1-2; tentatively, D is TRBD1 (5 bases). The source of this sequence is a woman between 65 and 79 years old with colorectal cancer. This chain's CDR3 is CASRQAAGGYTF. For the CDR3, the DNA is TGTGCCAGCAGACAGGCCGCGGGTGGCTACACCTTC.